Listed below are T cell receptor beta chains from one sample, sequenced in a study of shared clonotypes between healthy human individuals. Produced via immunoSEQ multiplex PCR; TCRdb's table is partial and in-frame only. Of fewer than 700,000 clones detected, about 80% appear once; the ten largest clones hold around 12%. Sequencing was performed on PBMCs. These receptors were obtained from a woman aged 40 to 49 in good health. Some clones in this sample may be carry-over from other donors' samples. Both conserved end residues are trimmed from each CDR3. The D gene is left open where the match is weak.

d_call,v_call,cdr3_aa
TRBD1,TRBV7-2,ASSLGDSSDSLNTEAF
.,TRBV28,ASSLQATDTQY
.,TRBV30,AWRDFSSGNTIY
.,TRBV21-1,ASSKVRAHLMNTEAF
.,TRBV2,ASSEEGTARWY
TRBD2,TRBV5-1,ASSPSGSLNEQF
.,TRBV30,AWSGVTYERY
.,TRBV11-2,ASSWGSYEQY
.,TRBV7-2,ASSLALPRPEQF
.,TRBV7-6,ASSRPGDHGYT
.,TRBV18,ASSPGRTDTQY
.,TRBV29-1,SVGRGTDTQC
TRBD2,TRBV2,ASHGLAGGGGETQY
.,TRBV10-3,AISGTEGYEQY
.,TRBV11-2,ASSFLSSGTDTQY
TRBD1,TRBV5-1,ASSLGDSYGYT
.,TRBV28,ASSLTVRNSPLH
.,TRBV19,ASSTYSGSTDTQY
TRBD1,TRBV15,ATSRARGTGYEKLF
.,TRBV5-6,ASSFGRSYEQY
TRBD1,TRBV6-1,ASRGTDSYNEQF
TRBD2,TRBV30,AWSSVTSEGDEQF
.,TRBV15,ATSRDTRAF
TRBD1,TRBV25-1,ASRDRVNTEAF
.,TRBV5-1,ASSLDTYGYT
.,TRBV4-1,ASSQVANSYEQY
.,TRBV6-6,ASGAISGTDTQY
TRBD1,TRBV11-2,ASRNPGQNYEQY
TRBD2,TRBV6-4,ARWTSGRKSTYEQY
.,TRBV5-1,ASSLDGGGGNQPQH
.,TRBV5-7,ASLHREVPGNTIY
TRBD2,TRBV19,ASSRLAGGVLDEQF
TRBD2,TRBV7-8,ASSPRGSGSFNEQF
TRBD1,TRBV10-3,AIRGQGINYGYT
.,TRBV7-3,ASSSVGVPTYEQY
.,TRBV7-9,ASSLVDSTDTQY
.,TRBV7-9,ASSQVGWWELF
TRBD1,TRBV28,ASSLEQGAGNTIY
TRBD1,TRBV4-1,ASSQPRDRVFFEAF
.,TRBV6-1,ASSEGRSSEQY
.,TRBV7-6,ASSLGALGVTQY